This entry is about one T cell receptor beta chain. Its antigen target is currently unknown. No base qualities exist here, and no much larger clone lies one base off it. The data originate from a study of blood T cell repertoires in COVID-19 (dated by TCRdb to 2018 to 2021). About the investigation overall: Samples covering the acute and convalescent phases of COVID-19 were provided by collaborators in the United States, Italy and Spain. The prospective study material was composed of cDNA or gDNA derived from T cells, B-cell-depleted T cells, or PBMCs. Deeply sampled blood TCRbeta repertoires from subjects exposed to, actively infected with, or recovered from COVID-19 were included in the dataset. The repertoires were released in a freely available public database intended as a resource for research on the immune response to SARS-CoV-2. The samples were drawn from the first 160 participants of the ongoing ImmuneRACE study and from some 1,300 subjects provided by 6 global collaborators. Sample metadata almost always included a de-identified subject ID, COVID-19 status, age in years and sex. HLA class I and class II types, where available, came from metadata supplied by the sample provider rather than from assay-based typing.

TCRbeta CDR3 regions were amplified from genomic DNA by means of the immunoSEQ Assay, a bias-controlled multiplex PCR. As for the authors' bioinformatics: Within the assay, amplification of reference gene primers was used to estimate how many nucleated cells each sample contained. To quantify the absolute abundance of each unique TCRbeta CDR3 rearrangement, sequence reads were collapsed and filtered. For each sample, productive Simpson clonality was calculated by taking the square root of Simpson's diversity index across productive rearrangements. TCRdb stores this immuneACCESS table with in-frame sequences only. Part of the clones is absent; in the studies checked, under half of the shortfall reflects unresolved V genes, and no reason is known for the rest. V and J calls plus clone size are reproduced from that table; the DNA served to infer D and trimming. The sample contains over 150,000 clones, 60% to 80% of them found a single time. The ten largest clones add up to 2.8% of the sample.

Each collaborating institution followed its own protocols to collect whole blood in K2EDTA tubes. For TCRbeta analysis, collaborator samples were shipped as frozen whole blood, as isolated PBMCs, or as DNA extracted from either sample type. Broader findings and caveats from the paper: The amount of clinical and demographic metadata varied by source and participant and was provided uncurated.

V drops 5 bases and J drops 3 bases, leaving 8 bases in between. CDR1 GTSNPN and CDR2 SVGIG are derived from the germline V gene (reference sequence). Including the terminal cysteine and phenylalanine, the CDR3 comprises 11 residues. The entry retains the CDR3 DNA only, 33 bases that are in frame from base 1. This clonotype was obtained from a man in his 70s with acute or convalescent COVID-19. Recombination joined TRBV30 with TRBJ2-7, with a weak D call of TRBD2 (6 bases match). The sample consisted of peripheral blood. In nucleotides, the sequence is TGTGCCTGGGCAGCGGGCTACGAGCAGTACTTC. It codes for CAWAAGYEQYF.